The rows below give T cell receptor beta chains drawn from one sample of a study of T cell repertoires in cytomegalovirus infection. In TCRdb, the reads were re-called with MiXCR into one record per CDR3 protein. This sample yields approximately 500,000 distinct CDR3 sequences, of which about 26% are seen a single time; around 14% belongs to the top ten. The sample consisted of PBMCs. The receptors here all came from a human donor in good health (CMV status not recorded). Some clones in this sample may be carry-over from other donors' samples. Both conserved end residues are part of each CDR3. The D gene is left open where the match is weak. Clone size is not always given. Where it is, it says once, few, many or a class for expanded clones.

d_call | clone_size | j_call | v_call | cdr3_nt | cdr3_aa
NA | NA | TRBJ2-3 | TRBV20-1 | TGCAGTGCCCGTAGCGGAGTCACAGATACGCAGTATTTT | CSARSGVTDTQYF
NA | few | TRBJ2-5 | TRBV6-2/TRBV6-3 | TGTGCCAGCAGTTACCCGGAGGGCAGGGGAACAGAGACCCAGTACTTC | CASSYPEGRGTETQYF
TRBD1 | NA | TRBJ2-5 | TRBV7-4 | TGTGCCAGCAGCCCCCGGACAGGGGTGGGAGAGACCCAGTACTTC | CASSPRTGVGETQYF
NA | many | TRBJ1-4 | TRBV7-2 | TGTGCCAGCAGCTCCGGTGCAACTAATGAAAAACTGTTTTTT | CASSSGATNEKLFF
NA | NA | TRBJ2-7 | TRBV18 | TGTGCCAGCCCGGAAGACAAATCCTCCTACGAGCAGTACTTC | CASPEDKSSYEQYF
NA | NA | TRBJ1-1 | TRBV19 | TGTGCCAGTGCCCCCCACAGGGTACTCACTGAAGCTTTCTTT | CASAPHRVLTEAFF
TRBD2 | NA | TRBJ2-3 | TRBV23-1 | TGCGCCCCTCGAGCGGGAGGCCGCACAGATACGCAGTATTTT | CAPRAGGRTDTQYF
NA | NA | TRBJ1-2 | TRBV5-4 | TGTGCCAGCAGCTTGGATCCGGGGGCGGAGGGCTACACCTTC | CASSLDPGAEGYTF
TRBD1 | NA | TRBJ2-2 | TRBV7-2 | TGTGCCAGCAGCCCGGACAGGGGGCATCTGTTTTTT | CASSPDRGHLFF
NA | few | TRBJ2-3 | TRBV4-3 | TGCGCCAGCAGCCAAGACAGCGGCAGCTCCACAGATACGCAGTATTTT | CASSQDSGSSTDTQYF
TRBD2 | few | TRBJ2-1 | TRBV28 | TGTGCCAGCAGTTTACGGGGGGGAAGGCAGAACAATGAGCAGTTCTTC | CASSLRGGRQNNEQFF
TRBD1 | few | TRBJ1-2 | TRBV19 | TGTGCCAGTAGTATCCCCCCTGGACAGGGGGCGAAATTACCCTATGGCTACACCTTC | CASSIPPGQGAKLPYGYTF
NA | many | TRBJ1-1 | TRBV12-3/TRBV12-4 | TGTGCCAGCAGTTTCCCAGGGCGAGGTACTGAAGCTTTCTTT | CASSFPGRGTEAFF
TRBD2 | NA | TRBJ2-2 | TRBV6-2/TRBV6-3 | TGTGCCAGCAGTTACCGGAGCGGGAGGAACACCGGGGAGCTGTTTTTT | CASSYRSGRNTGELFF
TRBD2 | few | TRBJ2-3 | TRBV2 | TGTGCCAGCAGTGGACGGACTAGGGGCAGCACAGATACGCAGTATTTT | CASSGRTRGSTDTQYF
TRBD1 | many | TRBJ2-5 | TRBV7-2 | TGTGCCAGCAGCGTGATTTCGGGACAGGGGGGAGAGACCCAGTACTTC | CASSVISGQGGETQYF
NA | NA | TRBJ2-1 | TRBV7-2 | TGTGCCAGCAGCGCCCGGGCCGGCTCCTACAATGAGCAGTTCTTC | CASSARAGSYNEQFF
TRBD1 | few | TRBJ2-1 | TRBV12-5 | TGTGCTAGTGGTTTGGTAGTAGGACAGGGGGCACATGAGCAGTTCTTC | CASGLVVGQGAHEQFF